These 12 T cell receptor beta chains were sequenced from one sample in a study of T-cell reconstitution after alpha-beta-depleted transplantation in children. Unique molecular identifiers were incorporated into the prepared TCRbeta library. TCRdb itself ran the PCR reads through MiXCR, one entry per CDR3 protein. The sample contains more than 200,000 distinct CDR3 sequences, under 30% of which appear only once. The sample here was PBMCs, taken before TCRalphabeta/CD19-depleted stem cell transplant. The receptors were sampled from a girl aged 2-10 years with Fanconi anemia, due to receive a stem cell transplant.

This chain uses TRBV6-6 with TRBJ1-2, with TRBD1 as a possible D gene (5 bases). Trimming pared 7 bases from V and 4 bases from J, leaving 13 bases between. The length of the CDR3 is 13 residues. Germline loops: CDR1 MNHNY, CDR2 SVGAGI (reference sequence). CDR3 sequence: CASIGTGPYGYTF. In DNA form, the CDR3 reads TGTGCCAGCATCGGCACAGGACCCTATGGCTACACCTTC.

This clonotype was seen repeatedly, ten times or more. This rearrangement joins TRBV27 to TRBJ2-1; D gene unclear. The CDR3 runs to 12 residues. Trimming shortened V by 8 bases and J by 5 bases, and 10 bases separated the two germline ends. Looked up from germline, CDR1 is MNHEY and CDR2 is SMNVEV (reference sequence). The CDR3 here is CASETPDNEQFF. The CDR3 DNA is TGTGCCAGCGAGACTCCTGACAATGAGCAGTTCTTC.

The rearrangement joins TRBV11-2 to TRBJ2-3, with D unclear. Germline V lookup: CDR1 SGHAT, CDR2 FQNNGV. V was trimmed by 0 bases and J by 3 bases, leaving 10 bases between them. The CDR3 is 15 residues long. The CDR3, as DNA: TGTGCCAGCAGCTTAGATGGAGTGGCGACAGATACGCAGTATTTT. Residues: CASSLDGVATDTQYF.

A single count supports this clonotype. V and J are TRBV20-1 and TRBJ1-1; D remains unclear. The CDR3 covers 16 residues. Germline loops: CDR1 DFQATT, CDR2 SNEGSKA (reference sequence). V was trimmed by 7 bases and J by 4 bases, leaving 25 bases between them. The CDR3 bases are TGCAGTGTTCCGGCCAAACTCCTACGGACCCCCACTGAAGCTTTCTTT. Translation gives CSVPAKLLRTPTEAFF.

This clonotype was seen more than once but under ten times. V usage is TRBV7-9 and J usage is TRBJ2-2; D is ambiguous. CDR3 size: 14 residues. V was shortened by 2 bases and J by 3 bases, with 7 bases between the two germline ends. Germline loops: CDR1 SEHNR, CDR2 FQNEAQ (reference sequence). This CDR3 is CASSLPRDTGELFF. CDR3 DNA sequence: TGTGCCAGCAGCTTACCTAGGGACACCGGGGAGCTGTTTTTT.

This clonotype turned up a few times. The genes are TRBV7-3 and TRBJ2-7; tentative D call: TRBD2 (5 bases). Between the trimmed V and J ends, which lost 3 bases and 7 bases, there was a span of 13 bases. Germline lookup yields CDR1 SGHTA and CDR2 FQGTGA. The CDR3 is made up of 13 amino acids. CDR3 protein: CASSLSSSGEQYF. The DNA for the CDR3 is TGTGCCAGCAGCTTGTCTAGCTCGGGGGAGCAGTACTTC.

This clonotype has only a few counts. This rearrangement joins TRBV29-1 to TRBJ2-1; possible D gene TRBD1, 6 bases. Trimming took 5 bases from V and 0 from J, leaving 17 bases between them. Germline loops: CDR1 SQVTM, CDR2 ANQGSEA. The length of the CDR3 is 16 residues. CDR3 DNA sequence: TGCAGCGTTCCCGCCCTAACAGGGAGCTCCTACAATGAGCAGTTCTTC. This encodes CSVPALTGSSYNEQFF.

This clonotype has a count of ten or more. The J gene is TRBJ2-7, the V gene TRBV15, with D possibly TRBD1 on 5 matching bases. This CDR3 contains 15 residues. V gave up 1 base and J gave up 4 bases, with 14 bases separating them. Germline CDR1 is LNHNV and CDR2 is YYDKDF (reference sequence). The CDR3: CATSRADTRRYEQYF. The CDR3 DNA reads as TGTGCCACCAGCAGAGCGGACACCAGAAGGTACGAGCAGTACTTC.

This clonotype has only a few counts. J is TRBJ1-1 and V is TRBV20-1; D remains ambiguous. CDR1 is DFQATT, CDR2 SNEGSKA, per germline (reference sequence). The CDR3 is made up of 16 amino acids. The V end lost 0 bases, the J end lost 0 bases, and 14 bases lay between the germline ends. The CDR3 region has the DNA TGCAGTGCTAGAGATCAACGGAGAGGCATGAACACTGAAGCTTTCTTT. Amino acids: CSARDQRRGMNTEAFF.

V gene TRBV7-6 combines with J gene TRBJ2-1, with 11 positions matching TRBD2. Germline CDR1 SGHVS, CDR2 FNYEAQ. With V trimmed by 1 base and J by 0 bases, 5 bases remained unmatched. This CDR3 is built from 18 residues. The CDR3 loop reads CASSLELAGARSYNEQFF. The CDR3 DNA reads as TGTGCCAGCAGCTTAGAACTAGCGGGGGCTCGCTCCTACAATGAGCAGTTCTTC.

This clonotype occurred many times. The chain links TRBV2 to TRBJ2-1; D is perhaps TRBD1 or TRBD2 (5 bases each). The germline gives CDR1 SNHLY, CDR2 FYNNEI. The CDR3 is 14 residues long. V lost 8 bases and J 2 bases, leaving 13 bases between the germline ends. The CDR3 reads CASPLQGAYNEQFF. The CDR3 DNA follows: TGTGCCAGCCCCCTTCAGGGAGCCTACAATGAGCAGTTCTTC.

The chain uses TRBV7-6 and TRBJ2-5; D gene unclear. CDR1 and CDR2 from the germline V gene are SGHVS and FNYEAQ. The CDR3 has 13 amino acids. Trimming cost V 9 bases and J 4 bases, with 15 bases left between them. CDR3 loop: CARGSRKGETQYF. The CDR3 DNA is TGTGCCAGAGGGTCGCGGAAGGGAGAGACCCAGTACTTC. The whole variable domain, filled in from reference TRBV7-6 and TRBJ2-5, reads GAGVSQSPRYKVTKRGQDVALRCDPISGHVSLYWYRQALGQGPEFLTYFNYEAQQDKSGLPNDRFSAERPEGSISTLTIQRTEQRDSAMYRCARGSRKGETQYFGPGTRLLVL.